This T cell receptor beta chain was sequenced during a study of shared clonotypes between healthy human individuals (dated by TCRdb to about 2020). Looking at the study overall: The cohort included a few men and two women between 18 and 49 years of age. Between about 0.8 and 9 billion PBMCs per donor were obtained by leukapheresis. For each donor, three plates each were used for CD4 naive and CD4 memory, two plates were used for CD8 naive, and one plate was used for CD8 memory. The study deeply sequenced blood TCR repertoires of roughly five healthy adults to estimate repertoire size and the extent of clonotype sharing between individuals. To increase sequencing depth and limit assay-specific biases, TCR repertoire library preparation and sequencing were carried out by different laboratories using diverse techniques. Results and caveats for the whole study, not just this receptor: Sampling was restricted to blood, and TCR repertoires in tissues likely differ from the TCR repertoires found in blood. Compared with non-shared clonotypes, the clonotypes found in all four sorted-subset donors had higher generation probabilities. Incomplete sequencing was indicated by rarefaction of sorted-subset datasets, despite the large sequencing depth. Pairwise subsampling indicated that sequencing depth was expected to affect the degree of clonotype sharing among donors. When a handful of donors were compared, the shared fraction of clonotypes was 5% to 6.5% for naive CD4, less than 4% for naive CD8, roughly 2.3% for memory CD4, and less than 0.45% for memory CD8. Because the study included only a small number of donors, the genetic and exposure-history diversity represented was limited. Larger estimated clonotype richness was generally found for naive subsets than for memory subsets.

Turning to this clone: Its antigen remains undetermined. No quality values exist for individual bases; no much larger clone is one base distant.

CD8 naive samples were CD45RO-negative cells positively selected for CCR7, giving a CD45RA+CCR7+ population that excluded TemRA cells. The donors were healthy, HIV-negative adults who had no recently reported acute infections or vaccinations. All donors were Caucasian adults living in Nashville, Tennessee, USA. After blood collection by leukapheresis, PBMCs were isolated using Ficoll-Histopaque density gradient centrifugation and then cryopreserved in the vapor phase of liquid nitrogen. Purity and quantity of every magnetically sorted T cell population were checked by analytical flow cytometry. From each sorted fraction, genomic DNA was isolated and quantified by UV absorbance on a Nanodrop 2000c. Using the deep immunoSEQ assay, multiplex PCR amplified TCR CDR3 regions from genomic DNA. Extracted genomic DNA from each cell subset was spread evenly across all wells of several immunoSEQ 96-well plates, with each plate serving as a replicate. For sorted subsets, about 200 ng genomic DNA, equal to about 30,000 T cell genomes, was loaded into each replicate PCR. Purified libraries were quantified with a Qubit 3.0 fluorometer, sized on a Bioanalyzer 2100, and re-quantified with the KAPA Library Quantification kit. A separate single-read 150-cycle Illumina NextSeq 550 flow cell was used to sequence each immunoSEQ 96-well plate. In the source study's methods: Because the immunoSEQ output held only junctional sequences and lacked quality scores, the filtering could not match the filtering applied to full-length reads. To assign V/J genes and CDR3, sequences were annotated using PyIR, a Python wrapper for IgBLAST v1.9, with IMGT germline references. Reads were removed for weak V/J assignments (E-value above 1e-6), missing CDR3, stop codons, out-of-frame junctions, or ambiguous translated residues. V3J clonotypes were defined as sequences sharing an identical inferred V gene, J gene, and CDR3 amino acid sequence. Percentage overlap between repertoires was computed as shared unique clonotypes divided by the size of the smaller repertoire. Richness of each repertoire was evaluated using RTK rarefaction, the Chao1 estimator, and Recon v2.1 estimates of unobserved clonotypes. For all TCRbeta clonotypes obtained by the gDNA method from a handful of donors, generation probabilities were computed with OLGA. TCRdb provides this immuneACCESS table in a form limited to in-frame rearrangements. Some clones are lacking; in checked studies, under half of them reflect an unresolved V gene, and why the rest are absent is not known. That table supplies the V and J calls and clone size; D and trimming were determined from the DNA. The sample table shows around 580,000 clones, and 95% to 98% are seen once. The ten largest clones take up 0.25% to 0.35% of the sample.

The germline V gene encodes CDR1 LNHNV and CDR2 YYDKDF (reference sequence). Spanning cysteine to phenylalanine, the CDR3 consists of 13 amino acids. Just CDR3 DNA is preserved here, 39 bases in frame from base 1. V gives up 3 bases and J gives up 6 bases, and the segment between their germline ends measures 12 bases. This chain is built from TRBV15 and TRBJ2-7; TRBD2 is possibly the D segment (5 matching bases). The TCR was taken from a man younger than 45 in good health. Sequencing was carried out using naive CD8+ T cells sorted from blood. The cell subset or site tag for this specimen amounts to: CD45RA+CCR7+. CDR3 region: CATSSPPRVEQYF. The DNA sequence follows: TGTGCCACCAGCAGCCCTCCGAGGGTCGAGCAGTACTTC.